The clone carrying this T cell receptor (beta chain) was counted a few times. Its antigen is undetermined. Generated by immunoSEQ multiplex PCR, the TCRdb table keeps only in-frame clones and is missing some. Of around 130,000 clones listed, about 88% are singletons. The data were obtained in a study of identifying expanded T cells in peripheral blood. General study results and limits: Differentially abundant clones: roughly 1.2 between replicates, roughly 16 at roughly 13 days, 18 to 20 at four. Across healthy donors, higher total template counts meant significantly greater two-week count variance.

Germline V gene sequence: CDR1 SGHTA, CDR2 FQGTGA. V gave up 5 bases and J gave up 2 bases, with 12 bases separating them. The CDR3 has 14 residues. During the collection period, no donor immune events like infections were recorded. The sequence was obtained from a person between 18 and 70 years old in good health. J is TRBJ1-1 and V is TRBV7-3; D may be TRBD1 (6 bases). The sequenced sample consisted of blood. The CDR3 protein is CASSGGGGNTEAFF. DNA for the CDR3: TGTGCCAGCAGCGGAGGGGGAGGAAACACTGAAGCTTTCTTT.